Reported below is one T cell receptor beta chain. Its antigen is as yet unknown. TCRdb's copy holds only in-frame clones and misses some; the assay was immunoSEQ multiplex PCR. The table records over 200,000 clones, 83% of them present only once. The record originates from a study of cytomegalovirus exposure and HLA in healthy donors. Regarding the study as a whole: Both high specificity and high sensitivity reportedly marked the classifier's diagnosis of cytomegalovirus status. The study found most TCR sequences rare, yet found some public TCRs in many donors.

The CDR3 runs to 16 residues. Germline V gene lookup returns CDR1 SGHRS and CDR2 YFSETQ. V lost 4 bases to trimming and J lost 0 bases, with 16 bases between them. The J gene is TRBJ1-2, the V gene TRBV5-1, with a possible D match to TRBD1 (6 bases). The sequenced sample was PBMCs. The source of this sequence is a woman between 18 and 30 years old in good health and CMV-seronegative. As DNA, the CDR3 is TGCGCCAGCAGCCGGGGGCAGGGCACAGCTAACTATGGCTACACCTTC. Its protein is CASSRGQGTANYGYTF.